The 18 T cell receptor beta chains below come from one sample, sequenced in a study of cytomegalovirus exposure and HLA in healthy donors. Primers for the PCR totalled 60 Vbeta and 13 Jbeta. The data were produced by immunoSEQ multiplex PCR, yet TCRdb's version contains in-frame clones alone and is incomplete. The sample has about 89,000 clones; roughly 80% are singletons. Source material: PBMCs. The receptors here all came from a man aged 25 to 45 in good health and CMV-seronegative.

The chain recombines TRBV13 with TRBJ1-1; TRBD1 aligns across 7 bases. Germline V gene data show CDR1 as PRHDT and CDR2 as FYEKMQ (reference sequence). With 4 bases clipped from V and 1 base from J, the junction kept 6 bases outside the gene matches. The length of the CDR3 is 15 residues. CDR3 loop: CASSSQTGQNTEAFF. In nucleotides, the CDR3 is TGTGCCAGCAGCTCACAGACAGGGCAGAACACTGAAGCTTTCTTT.

This sequence joins TRBV2 and TRBJ1-1; 7 nucleotides line up with TRBD1. The CDR3 totals 14 residues. Germline CDR1 is SNHLY and CDR2 is FYNNEI. Unmatched junction bases numbered 10, after V lost 5 bases and J lost 7 bases. The CDR3 loop is CASSPYRGEGEAFF. DNA for the CDR3: TGTGCCAGCAGTCCCTACAGGGGCGAAGGTGAAGCTTTCTTT.

As for this clone: Distinct nucleotide sequences in the sample also encode this CDR3. The chain has TRBV6-1 and TRBJ2-1, with 12 bases aligning to TRBD2. Trimming at V came to 4 bases and at J to 10 bases, leaving 14 bases not matched to a gene. CDR1 and CDR2 (germline): MNHNS, SASEGT. The CDR3 consists of 17 residues. DNA of the CDR3: TGTGCCAGCAGTGTCCAGACTAGCGGGGGCCCCTTAGGGGAGCAGTTCTTC. It yields the protein CASSVQTSGGPLGEQFF.

This clone has just a few counts. This chain connects TRBV7-6 to TRBJ2-5; D possibly corresponds to TRBD1 (5 bases). The CDR3 is made up of 15 amino acids. Germline assignment: CDR1 SGHVS and CDR2 FNYEAQ. Trimming removed 5 bases from V and 6 bases from J, with 19 bases in between. The CDR3 nucleotides read TGTGCCAGCAGCGGACACAGACCGTCCCTACAGACCCAGTACTTC. This encodes CASSGHRPSLQTQYF. Variable domain in full (rest from reference TRBV7-6 and TRBJ2-5): GAGVSQSPRYKVTKRGQDVALRCDPISGHVSLYWYRQALGQGPEFLTYFNYEAQQDKSGLPNDRFSAERPEGSISTLTIQRTEQRDSAMYRCASSGHRPSLQTQYFGPGTRLLVL.

This clone showed up just once. The chain couples TRBV5-4 to TRBJ1-2; unclear D gene. Germline V gene data show CDR1 as SGHNT and CDR2 as YYREEE (reference sequence). The CDR3 runs 14 residues. V was trimmed by 0 bases and J by 4 bases, leaving 10 bases between them. The CDR3 nucleotides are TGTGCCAGCAGCTTGGTAGCCAGCATCTATGGCTACACCTTC. Translating gives CASSLVASIYGYTF.

J is TRBJ2-2 and V is TRBV7-2, with 7 bases lining up with TRBD1. The CDR3 runs to 14 residues. Germline CDR1 SGHTA, CDR2 FQGNSA. V was clipped by 6 bases and J by 5 bases; unmatched bases: 6. In DNA form, the CDR3 reads TGTGCCAGCAGGACGGGACAGCATACCGGGGAGCTGTTTTTT. This translates into CASRTGQHTGELFF.

V gene TRBV6-5 combines with J gene TRBJ2-1; 11 bases match TRBD2. The CDR3 runs to 16 residues. The germline V gene encodes CDR1 MNHEY and CDR2 SVGAGI. Trimming removed 0 bases from V and 9 bases from J; junction bases left unmatched: 7. CDR3 sequence reads: CASSYSSTSGAGEQFF. CDR3 sequence (DNA): TGTGCCAGCAGTTACTCCTCGACTAGCGGGGCTGGTGAGCAGTTCTTC.

The rearrangement joins TRBV11-2 to TRBJ2-1, with 11 bases fitting TRBD2. Trimming took 5 bases from V and 13 from J; bases not matched to a gene: 10. Germline-derived CDR1 and CDR2 are SGHAT and FQNNGV. The CDR3 is made up of 14 amino acids. Here the CDR3 reads CASSTLTSGVSQFF. The CDR3 bases are TGTGCCAGCAGCACCCTGACTAGCGGGGTATCCCAGTTCTTC. The whole variable domain, remainder taken from reference TRBV11-2 and TRBJ2-1, is EAGVAQSPRYKIIEKRQSVAFWCNPISGHATLYWYQQILGQGPKLLIQFQNNGVVDDSQLPKDRFSAERLKGVDSTLKIQPAKLEDSAVYLCASSTLTSGVSQFFGPGTRLTVL.

The V call is TRBV7-2, the J call TRBJ1-6; the D gene is possibly TRBD1 (5 bases). The CDR3 has 14 amino acids. Germline lookup yields CDR1 SGHTA and CDR2 FQGNSA. V was trimmed by 4 bases and J by 6 bases, leaving 10 bases between them. The CDR3 region is CASSWQGLNSPLHF. DNA for the CDR3: TGTGCCAGCAGCTGGCAGGGCCTTAATTCACCCCTCCACTTT.

The chain joins TRBV7-9 to TRBJ2-5; no clear D. Trimming left V 8 bases short and J 2 bases short, with 9 bases between. CDR3 length: 12 amino acids. Germline V gene lookup returns CDR1 SEHNR and CDR2 FQNEAQ (reference sequence). For the CDR3, the DNA is TGTGCCAGCTGCACATATCAAGAGACCCAGTACTTC. Its protein product is CASCTYQETQYF.

The chain has TRBV5-6 and TRBJ2-7; D is uncertain. The CDR3 runs to 12 residues. V lost 0 bases and J lost 6, with 7 bases in between. CDR1 and CDR2 (germline): SGHDT, YYEEEE. CDR3 nucleotide sequence: TGTGCCAGCAGCTTGGTCCCTACCGAGCAGTACTTC. Encoded protein: CASSLVPTEQYF.

CDR3 sequence (DNA): TGTGCCAGCAGTCCATACTGGGGCGAGAATCAGCCCCAGCATTTT. Protein sequence: CASSPYWGENQPQHF. The chain links TRBV27 to TRBJ1-5; perhaps TRBD1 as D (5 bases). Per germline, CDR1 MNHEY and CDR2 SMNVEV (reference sequence). V gave up 5 bases and J gave up 4 bases, with 15 bases separating them. This CDR3 is built from 15 residues.

Concerning this clone: The junction does not match germline at one end; this may be a read error. The chain is built from TRBV6-1 and TRBJ2-3, with TRBD1 matching 8 bases. Germline V lookup: CDR1 MNHNS, CDR2 SASEGT. CDR3 length equals 17 residues. This CDR3 is CASSEGQGSQSTDTQYF. The CDR3 region has the DNA TGTGCCAGCAGCGAAGGACAGGGTAGTCAAAGCACAGATACGCAGTATTTT.

The CDR3 spells CASSFIEGVYGYTF. In DNA, the CDR3 is TGTGCCAGCAGCTTTATAGAGGGCGTCTATGGCTACACCTTC. The V call is TRBV5-6, the J call TRBJ1-2; D gene uncertain. CDR1 and CDR2 (germline): SGHDT, YYEEEE. The CDR3 totals 14 residues. Trimming removed 2 bases at V and 4 bases at J, with 12 bases between.

V and J are TRBV7-9 and TRBJ2-7, with D hard to call. Trimming removed 5 bases from V and 3 bases from J, with 20 bases in between. The CDR3 loop spans 16 amino acids. CDR1 and CDR2 from the germline V gene are SEHNR and FQNEAQ (reference sequence). The chain's CDR3 is CASSPSRGYYNYEQYF. CDR3 DNA sequence: TGTGCCAGCAGCCCAAGTCGCGGATACTATAACTACGAGCAGTACTTC.

The chain carries TRBV19 and TRBJ1-4, with a weak D call TRBD1 (5 bases). V was clipped by 5 bases and J by 0 bases, with 7 bases between them. Germline loops: CDR1 LNHDA, CDR2 SQIVND (reference sequence). CDR3 length equals 14 residues. CDR3 DNA sequence: TGTGCCAGTAGTCTACAGGCAACTAATGAAAAACTGTTTTTT. It is translated as CASSLQATNEKLFF.

The chain joins TRBV6-4 to TRBJ2-1; 15 bases are a match to TRBD2. This CDR3 region has 15 residues. Germline-derived CDR1 and CDR2 are MRHNA and SNTAGT. V was clipped by 2 bases and J by 8 bases; unmatched bases: 1. CDR3 sequence reads: CASSDGLAGGHEQFF. The CDR3 DNA follows: TGTGCCAGCAGTGACGGACTAGCGGGAGGGCATGAGCAGTTCTTC.

This chain links TRBV5-1 with TRBJ1-2, with 7 bases that match TRBD1. The CDR3 spans 16 residues. J lost 1 base, V lost 0 bases, and 6 bases had no gene match. CDR1 and CDR2 from the germline V gene are SGHRS and YFSETQ. Written as DNA, the CDR3 is TGCGCCAGCAGCTTGGCCCCGACAGGGATTAACTATGGCTACACCTTC. Its translation: CASSLAPTGINYGYTF.